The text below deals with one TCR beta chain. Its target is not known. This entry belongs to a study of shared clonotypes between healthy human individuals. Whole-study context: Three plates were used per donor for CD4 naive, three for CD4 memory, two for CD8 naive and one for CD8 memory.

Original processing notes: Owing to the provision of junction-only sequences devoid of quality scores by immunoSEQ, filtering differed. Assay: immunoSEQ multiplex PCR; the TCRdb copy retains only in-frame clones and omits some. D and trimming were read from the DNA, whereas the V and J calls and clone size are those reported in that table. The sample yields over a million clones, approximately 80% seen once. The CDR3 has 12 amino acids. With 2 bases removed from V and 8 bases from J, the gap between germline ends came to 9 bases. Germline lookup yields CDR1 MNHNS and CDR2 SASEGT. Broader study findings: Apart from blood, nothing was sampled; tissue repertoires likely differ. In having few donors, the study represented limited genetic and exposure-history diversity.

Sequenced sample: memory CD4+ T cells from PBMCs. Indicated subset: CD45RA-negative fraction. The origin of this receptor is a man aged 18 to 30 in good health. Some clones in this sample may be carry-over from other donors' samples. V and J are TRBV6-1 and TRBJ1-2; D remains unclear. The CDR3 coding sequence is TGTGCCAGCAGTGAATATCGGGGAGGCTACACCTTC. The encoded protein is CASSEYRGGYTF.